The source of this T cell receptor (beta chain) is a study of blood T cell repertoires in COVID-19. Study-level background: COVID-19 samples, acute and convalescent, were from the United States, Italy and Spain. Nucleic acid was either cDNA or gDNA, and it came from T cells, B-cell-depleted T cells, or PBMCs.

Seattle cases were enrolled at active infection and followed longitudinally. A remark on this clone: This specimen includes other DNA sequences encoding the same CDR3.

Measured with immunoSEQ multiplex PCR; TCRdb has only the in-frame clones, and not every one. This table holds 450,000 or so clones, approximately 92% found once. This CDR3 is 12 amino acids long. V lost 0 bases and J lost 10; bases outside the gene matches: 2. This clonotype was obtained from a young man with COVID-19, enrolled during active disease. The specimen was peripheral blood. V gene TRBV12-3 or TRBV12-4 combines with J gene TRBJ1-1, with 7 bases lining up with TRBD1. The CDR3 nucleotides are TGTGCCAGCAGTTTAGCAGGGGGCGCAGCTTTCTTT. Residues: CASSLAGGAAFF.